This is a list of T cell receptor beta chains from one sample in a study of brain T cells in children with intractable seizures. Sequenced by immunoSEQ multiplex PCR; TCRdb stores in-frame clones only, minus some. The sample carries about 340,000 clones, about 94% recorded once. The source material was peripheral blood, sampled 5 to 6 months after surgery. The receptors stem from a boy younger than two with tuberous sclerosis and intractable seizures. CDR3s include the opening cysteine and the closing phenylalanine or tryptophan. The D gene is left open where the match is weak.

cdr3_aa: CASSGDRAYEQYF
d_call: TRBD1
v_call: TRBV7-9

cdr3_aa: CASSYSGTSYETQYF
d_call: TRBD2
v_call: TRBV6-5

cdr3_aa: CASSPLVWGNGYTF
d_call: .
v_call: TRBV3-1/TRBV3-2

cdr3_aa: CASSFIVYEQYF
d_call: .
v_call: TRBV12-3/TRBV12-4

cdr3_aa: CASSLAGQGSYEQYF
d_call: TRBD1
v_call: TRBV7-6

cdr3_aa: CASSLVQGIQPQHF
d_call: .
v_call: TRBV5-5

cdr3_aa: CASSSGTLNTEAFF
d_call: .
v_call: TRBV7-3

cdr3_aa: CASSRPGYEQYF
d_call: .
v_call: TRBV12-3/TRBV12-4

cdr3_aa: CASSPAQTSAFF
d_call: .
v_call: TRBV11-3

cdr3_aa: CASSEDGGFAEAFF
d_call: .
v_call: TRBV6-1

cdr3_aa: CASSERDRVGSYNEQFF
d_call: TRBD1
v_call: TRBV6-1

cdr3_aa: CASKGQYYEQYF
d_call: .
v_call: TRBV11-3

cdr3_aa: CASSLGGTGLEAFF
d_call: TRBD1
v_call: TRBV5-8

cdr3_aa: CASSLSGQGPYEQYF
d_call: .
v_call: TRBV5-6

cdr3_aa: CASSQPWASSTDTQYF
d_call: .
v_call: TRBV4-1

cdr3_aa: CASSSSGSTYNEQFF
d_call: TRBD2
v_call: TRBV6-5

cdr3_aa: CASSQAGGGRAYNEQFF
d_call: TRBD2
v_call: TRBV3-1/TRBV3-2

cdr3_aa: CASSLQEDTEAFF
d_call: .
v_call: TRBV7-6

cdr3_aa: CASSSGYNAEAFF
d_call: .
v_call: TRBV14

cdr3_aa: CASSSGGARQETQYF
d_call: TRBD2
v_call: TRBV5-1

cdr3_aa: CSGRTQTLNTEAFF
d_call: .
v_call: TRBV29-1

cdr3_aa: CASSQVTALEKLFF
d_call: .
v_call: TRBV4-1

cdr3_aa: CASSGGYGYTF
d_call: .
v_call: TRBV12-3/TRBV12-4

cdr3_aa: CAIPGGVAYEQYF
d_call: .
v_call: TRBV6-5

cdr3_aa: CASSFQSSYNSPLHF
d_call: .
v_call: TRBV5-6

cdr3_aa: CASSHPGRNYGYTF
d_call: .
v_call: TRBV4-1

cdr3_aa: CAIEGGSSYEQYF
d_call: TRBD2
v_call: TRBV10-3

cdr3_aa: CASSPGASGSLDTQYF
d_call: TRBD2
v_call: TRBV9

cdr3_aa: CASRDSGANVLTF
d_call: .
v_call: TRBV14

cdr3_aa: CAWREDGTGRTTTEAFF
d_call: TRBD1
v_call: TRBV30

cdr3_aa: CASSYTPQGAYGYTF
d_call: TRBD1
v_call: TRBV6-2/TRBV6-3

cdr3_aa: CASSARGVASEDEQFF
d_call: .
v_call: TRBV19

cdr3_aa: CASGTTSSYEQYF
d_call: .
v_call: TRBV28

cdr3_aa: CASSPSGQKNTEAFF
d_call: .
v_call: TRBV11-3

cdr3_aa: CSVRTGVGYTF
d_call: TRBD1
v_call: TRBV29-1

cdr3_aa: CASSQRAVEYF
d_call: .
v_call: TRBV23-1

cdr3_aa: CASSLGVGQPQHF
d_call: .
v_call: TRBV5-6

cdr3_aa: CASSLPGSNIQYF
d_call: .
v_call: TRBV7-2

cdr3_aa: CASSSARGGAATNEKLFF
d_call: .
v_call: TRBV7-8

cdr3_aa: CASSPLAGGPIYNEQFF
d_call: TRBD2
v_call: TRBV7-9

cdr3_aa: CASRAGQGASYEQYF
d_call: TRBD1
v_call: TRBV6-5

cdr3_aa: CASSFGRQGSHGTEAFF
d_call: TRBD1
v_call: TRBV7-2